This TCR beta chain was identified during a study of T-cell reconstitution after alpha-beta-depleted transplantation in children. Study-wide points: Approximately two months post-transplant, alpha-beta T cells reportedly originated from several hundred expanded graft clones.

This clonotype was counted at least ten times. Antigen specificity is unknown. The CDR3 is 16 amino acids. V was pared by 6 bases and J by 0 bases, with 15 bases between. Germline V CDR1 and CDR2: SNHLY, FYNNEI. Preparation of the TCRbeta library was carried out with unique molecular identifiers. TCRdb ran MiXCR on the PCR reads and lists one entry per CDR3 protein. Among 200,000 or so distinct CDR3 sequences listed, under 8.5% were seen once. The V call is TRBV2, the J call TRBJ1-5, with D possibly TRBD1 on 6 matching bases. Sequenced material: PBMCs, taken before TCRalphabeta/CD19-depleted stem cell transplant. This clonotype was sampled from a boy between 2 and 15 years old with acute lymphoblastic leukemia, due to receive a stem cell transplant. DNA of the CDR3: TGTGCCAGCAGCGGCGGGACATCTTATAGCAATCAGCCCCAGCATTTT. This encodes CASSGGTSYSNQPQHF.